The 21 T cell receptor beta chains below come from one sample, sequenced in a study of post-analysis software for immune sequencing data. Study results and caveats: Comparison of patients with controls showed about 5 TRBV segments more frequent in patients, TRBV5-6, TRBV5-1 and TRBV20-1 among them.

Unique molecular identifiers were carried by the TCR beta cDNA libraries. TCRdb re-called the PCR reads with MiXCR, one entry per CDR3 protein. This sample has roughly 700,000 distinct CDR3 sequences, with around 27% found just once. These receptors' antigens are unknown. The specimen was blood. All receptors derive from a girl between 10 and 17 years old with multiple sclerosis.

This clonotype was recorded a few times. V is TRBV5-1 and J is TRBJ1-6; tentative D call: TRBD1 (5 bases). The germline V and J ends were trimmed by 4 bases and 7 bases, with 12 bases remaining between them. The CDR3 contains 14 residues. Germline lookup yields CDR1 SGHRS and CDR2 YFSETQ. In DNA, the CDR3 is TGCGCCAGCAGCGGCGGGACGGCGAATTCACCCCTCCACTTT. Translation: CASSGGTANSPLHF.

The chain couples TRBV27 to TRBJ2-1; 7 bases map to TRBD2. This CDR3 region has 16 residues. V gave up 6 bases and J gave up 3 bases; unmatched junction bases: 11. Germline values: CDR1 MNHEY, CDR2 SMNVEV (reference sequence). The CDR3 protein is CASSTLGGEIYNEQFF. CDR3 in DNA: TGTGCCAGCAGCACCCTTGGGGGGGAGATCTACAATGAGCAGTTCTTC.

The chain uses TRBV20-1 and TRBJ1-5; possible D gene TRBD1, 6 bases. Germline V gene sequence: CDR1 DFQATT, CDR2 SNEGSKA (reference sequence). The CDR3 runs 12 residues. The ends were cut back, 5 bases at V and 6 bases at J, with 11 bases in the middle. CDR3 DNA sequence: TGCAGTGCTCGCAGGGGCACTCAGCCCCAGCATTTT. This translates into CSARRGTQPQHF.

As to this clonotype: Germline and junction disagree at one end, which may indicate a read error. The CDR3 spells CASSYSDYEQYF. In DNA form, the CDR3 reads TGTGCCAGCAGCTACTCGGACTACGAGCAGTACTTC. The rearrangement uses TRBV6-6 and TRBJ2-7; D gene unclear. Germline assignment: CDR1 MNHNY and CDR2 SVGAGI (reference sequence). CDR3 length: 12 amino acids.

CDR3 nucleotide sequence: TGCAGTGCTAGCGTCTCAGGGTGGAATAGCAATCAGCCCCAGCATTTT. Residues: CSASVSGWNSNQPQHF. This chain links TRBV20-1 with TRBJ1-5, with a tentative D call TRBD1 (5 bases). Germline CDR1 and CDR2: DFQATT and SNEGSKA (reference sequence). This CDR3 comprises 16 residues. The germline V and J ends were trimmed by 3 bases and 0 bases, with 15 bases remaining between them.

This clonotype was counted between two and nine times. V and J are TRBV25-1 and TRBJ1-2; D is unclear. V lost 5 bases and J 8 bases, leaving 9 bases between the germline ends. The germline V gene has CDR1 MGHDK and CDR2 SYGVNS. The CDR3 is 11 amino acids. The CDR3 nucleotides are TGTGCCAGCAGTTATATTCTCGGCTACACCTTC. Translating it yields CASSYILGYTF.

V usage is TRBV7-6 and J usage is TRBJ2-5, with D maybe TRBD1 (5 bases). The CDR3 covers 14 residues. Deletions cut 4 bases from V and 4 bases from J, with 13 bases between. From germline, CDR1 is SGHVS and CDR2 FNYEAQ. The CDR3 loop reads CASSSSQGTETQYF. For the CDR3, the DNA is TGTGCCAGCAGCTCGAGCCAGGGCACAGAGACCCAGTACTTC.

This clonotype has a handful of counts. The J gene is TRBJ2-1, the V gene TRBV6-5; the D is unclear. This CDR3 is built from 13 residues. V was trimmed by 5 bases and J by 8 bases, leaving 13 bases between them. Germline V gene data show CDR1 as MNHEY and CDR2 as SVGAGI. The CDR3 sequence: CASSPGLPHEQFF. For the CDR3, the DNA is TGTGCCAGCAGTCCGGGTCTTCCACATGAGCAGTTCTTC.

This clonotype was counted only a few times. This sequence joins TRBV25-1 and TRBJ2-7; D is undetermined. Germline V gene data show CDR1 as MGHDK and CDR2 as SYGVNS. CDR3 length: 13 residues. Trimming left V 5 bases short and J 5 bases short, with 13 bases between. The CDR3 is CASSKPQVDEQYF. The CDR3 DNA is TGTGCCAGCAGTAAACCCCAGGTCGACGAGCAGTACTTC.

This clonotype was found a few times. The chain combines TRBV4-2 with TRBJ1-5; no clear D. Germline V gene sequence: CDR1 LGHNA, CDR2 YNFKEQ. The V gene lost 8 bases and the J gene lost 7 bases, with 24 bases spanning the gap. CDR3 size: 16 residues. CDR3 DNA: TGTGCCAGCGGCCCTGAAGAGGGAGGTTTGGGGCAGCCCCAGCATTTT. Protein product: CASGPEEGGLGQPQHF.

J is TRBJ2-5 and V is TRBV12-3 or TRBV12-4; D possibly corresponds to TRBD1 (7 bases). The CDR3 is 14 residues long. V was trimmed by 5 bases and J by 5 bases, leaving 15 bases between them. The CDR3 DNA follows: TGTGCCAGCAGTCCCCTGACAGGGAGGGAGACCCAGTACTTC. Encoded protein: CASSPLTGRETQYF.

The J gene is TRBJ2-7, the V gene TRBV7-9, with D tentatively TRBD1 or TRBD2 (5 bases each). Trimming removed 4 bases at V and 1 base at J, with 17 bases between. This CDR3 spans 16 amino acids. Germline CDR1 reads SEHNR; CDR2 reads FQNEAQ (reference sequence). For the CDR3, the DNA is TGTGCCAGCAGCTCGGGGCGACCCATGAATTCCTACGAGCAGTACTTC. Translated, it gives CASSSGRPMNSYEQYF.

This rearrangement joins TRBV6-1 to TRBJ1-6; D is possibly TRBD1 (5 bases). V lost 3 bases, J lost 10 bases, and 10 bases lay in between. This CDR3 is built from 13 residues. CDR1 is MNHNS, CDR2 SASEGT, per germline. Here the CDR3 reads CASSEGHGSPLHF. The CDR3 bases are TGTGCCAGCAGTGAGGGGCACGGATCACCCCTCCACTTT.

This clonotype has just a few counts. CDR3 protein: CASSLRTSEMRETQYF. In DNA form, the CDR3 reads TGCGCCAGCAGCTTGAGGACTAGCGAGATGAGAGAGACCCAGTACTTC. This sequence joins TRBV5-1 and TRBJ2-5; TRBD2 aligns across 9 bases. Germline V gives CDR1 SGHRS, CDR2 YFSETQ. The CDR3 totals 16 residues. V trimming: 1 base; J trimming: 4 bases; junction bases outside the gene matches: 8.

The chain links TRBV7-2 to TRBJ2-1; TRBD2 matches 7 bases. The CDR3 length is 14 residues. CDR1 SGHTA and CDR2 FQGNSA come from the germline V gene. V shed 2 bases, J shed 5 bases, and the junction held 3 bases outside the gene matches. CDR3 region: CASSLRTRDNEQFF. The CDR3 DNA reads as TGTGCCAGCAGCTTACGGACTAGGGACAATGAGCAGTTCTTC.

This clonotype has a handful of counts. V usage is TRBV4-3 and J usage is TRBJ2-5; D uncertain. CDR1 and CDR2 from the germline V gene are LGHNA and YSLEER. The length of the CDR3 is 13 residues. Between the trimmed V and J ends, which lost 3 bases and 4 bases, there was a span of 9 bases. CDR3 sequence: CASSQTRRETQYF. The DNA for the CDR3 is TGCGCCAGCAGCCAGACCCGGAGAGAGACCCAGTACTTC.

The gene calls are TRBV19 and TRBJ2-4, with 9 bases identical to TRBD1. V trimming: 6 bases; J trimming: 2 bases; junction bases outside the gene matches: 14. Germline CDR1 LNHDA, CDR2 SQIVND (reference sequence). The CDR3 loop spans 18 amino acids. CDR3 loop: CASSTSAGTGTSKNIQYF. CDR3 bases: TGTGCCAGTAGCACATCTGCCGGGACAGGGACTTCCAAAAACATTCAGTACTTC.

This clonotype was found once. This may be a read error, as it is one base from a much larger clone. The rearrangement links TRBV7-2 to TRBJ2-5; TRBD1 agrees at 11 bases. The J call may be wrong; the DNA end is better matched by TRBJ2-7. The CDR3 covers 15 residues. CDR1 and CDR2 (germline): SGHTA, FQGNSA. CDR3 nucleotides: TGTGCCAGCAGCTTGGGACAGGGGGGTATATGCGAGCAGTACTTC. Translated: CASSLGQGGICEQYF.

This clonotype came up once. The junction does not match germline at one end; this may be a read error. This chain links TRBV24-1 with TRBJ2-1; 7 bases map to TRBD2. The CDR3 consists of 15 residues. Germline V CDR1 and CDR2: KGHDR, SFDVKD. The CDR3 loop is CVTSDSGTNYNEQFF. The CDR3 DNA sequence: TGTGTCACCAGTGATTCCGGGACTAACTACAATGAGCAGTTCTTC.

This clonotype was seen more than once but under ten times. This chain uses TRBV7-9 with TRBJ2-4, with D unresolved. V was pared by 7 bases and J by 9 bases, with 19 bases between. Germline values: CDR1 SEHNR, CDR2 FQNEAQ (reference sequence). The CDR3 runs 14 residues. The CDR3 protein is CASTDPTARFIQYF. The CDR3 bases are TGTGCCAGCACCGACCCCACGGCCAGGTTCATTCAGTACTTC.

The chain recombines TRBV12-3 or TRBV12-4 with TRBJ1-4; D possibly corresponds to TRBD1 (6 bases). Trimming removed 6 bases at V and 7 bases at J, with 15 bases between. The CDR3 has 14 amino acids. The DNA of the CDR3 is TGTGCCAGCAGGTCAGGGGCGGGTAGTGAAAAACTGTTTTTT. Translated, it gives CASRSGAGSEKLFF.